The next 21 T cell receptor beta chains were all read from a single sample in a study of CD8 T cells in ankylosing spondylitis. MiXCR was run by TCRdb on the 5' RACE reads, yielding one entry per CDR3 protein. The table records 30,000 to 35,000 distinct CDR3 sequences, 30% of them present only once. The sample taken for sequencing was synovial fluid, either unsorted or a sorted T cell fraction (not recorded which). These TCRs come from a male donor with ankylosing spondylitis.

CDR3 sequence: CASSPGGGEQYV. The CDR3 bases are TGTGCCAGCAGCCCGGGGGGCGGCGAGCAGTACGTC. The V gene is TRBV19, the J gene TRBJ2-7; the D gene is possibly TRBD2 (7 bases). The CDR3 is 12 amino acids. Looked up from germline, CDR1 is LNHDA and CDR2 is SQIVND (reference sequence). V shed 9 bases and J shed 6 bases, with 15 bases lying between them.

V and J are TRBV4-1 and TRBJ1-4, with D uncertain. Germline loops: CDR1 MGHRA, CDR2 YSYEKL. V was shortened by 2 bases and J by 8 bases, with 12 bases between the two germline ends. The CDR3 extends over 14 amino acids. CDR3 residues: CASSQSRLGEKLFF. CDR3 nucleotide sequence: TGCGCCAGCAGCCAATCGCGCCTAGGGGAAAAACTGTTTTTT.

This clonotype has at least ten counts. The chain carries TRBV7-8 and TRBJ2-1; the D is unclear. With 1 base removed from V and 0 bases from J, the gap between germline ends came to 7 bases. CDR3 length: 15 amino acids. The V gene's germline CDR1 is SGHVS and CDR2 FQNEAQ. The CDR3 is CASSLVRSSYNEQFF. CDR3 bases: TGTGCCAGCAGCTTAGTTCGGAGCTCCTACAATGAGCAGTTCTTC.

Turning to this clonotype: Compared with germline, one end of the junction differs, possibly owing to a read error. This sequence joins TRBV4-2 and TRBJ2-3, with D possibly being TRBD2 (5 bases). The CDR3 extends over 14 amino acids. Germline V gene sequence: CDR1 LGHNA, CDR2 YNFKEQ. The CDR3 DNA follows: TGTGCCAGCAGGCAAGCGGCCAGCACAGATACGCAGTATTTT. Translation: CASRQAASTDTQYF.

CDR3 DNA sequence: TGTGCCAGCAGCCAAGGATGGACTAGCGTCTACAATGAGCAGTTCTTC. It encodes CASSQGWTSVYNEQFF. The chain links TRBV3-1 to TRBJ2-1; 9 bases are a match to TRBD2. CDR1 is LGHDT and CDR2 is YNNKEL in the germline V gene (reference sequence). CDR3 length equals 16 residues. The V segment lost 1 base and the J segment 3 bases; nucleotides outside the gene matches: 4.

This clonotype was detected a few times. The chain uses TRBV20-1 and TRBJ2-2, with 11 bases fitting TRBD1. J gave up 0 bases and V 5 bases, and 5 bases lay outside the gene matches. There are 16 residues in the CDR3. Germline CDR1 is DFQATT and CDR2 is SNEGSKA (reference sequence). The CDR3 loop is CSARSGQGANTGELFF. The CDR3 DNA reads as TGCAGTGCTCGATCGGGACAGGGGGCGAACACCGGGGAGCTGTTTTTT.

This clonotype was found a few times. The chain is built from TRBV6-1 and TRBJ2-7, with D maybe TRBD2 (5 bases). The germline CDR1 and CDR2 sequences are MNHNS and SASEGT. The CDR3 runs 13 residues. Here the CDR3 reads CASSDRETRAPDV. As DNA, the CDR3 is TGTGCCAGCAGTGACCGGGAAACGAGGGCACCTGACGTC.

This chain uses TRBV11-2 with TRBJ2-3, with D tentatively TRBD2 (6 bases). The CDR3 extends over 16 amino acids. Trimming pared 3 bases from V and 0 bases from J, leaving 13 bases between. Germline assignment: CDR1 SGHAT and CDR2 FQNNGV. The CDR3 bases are TGTGCCAGCAGCTTTTTCCCCAGCGGGAGCACAGATACGCAGTATTTT. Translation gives CASSFFPSGSTDTQYF. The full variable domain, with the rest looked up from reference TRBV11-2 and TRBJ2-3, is EAGVAQSPRYKIIEKRQSVAFWCNPISGHATLYWYQQILGQGPKLLIQFQNNGVVDDSQLPKDRFSAERLKGVDSTLKIQPAKLEDSAVYLCASSFFPSGSTDTQYFGPGTRLTVL.

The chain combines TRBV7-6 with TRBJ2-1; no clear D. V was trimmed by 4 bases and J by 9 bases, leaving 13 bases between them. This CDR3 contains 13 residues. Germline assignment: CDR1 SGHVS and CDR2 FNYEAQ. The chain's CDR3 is CASSSTLRTEQFF. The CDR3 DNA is TGTGCCAGCAGCTCCACTCTTAGAACTGAGCAGTTCTTC. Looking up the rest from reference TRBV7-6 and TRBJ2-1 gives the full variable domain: GAGVSQSPRYKVTKRGQDVALRCDPISGHVSLYWYRQALGQGPEFLTYFNYEAQQDKSGLPNDRFSAERPEGSISTLTIQRTEQRDSAMYRCASSSTLRTEQFFGPGTRLTVL.

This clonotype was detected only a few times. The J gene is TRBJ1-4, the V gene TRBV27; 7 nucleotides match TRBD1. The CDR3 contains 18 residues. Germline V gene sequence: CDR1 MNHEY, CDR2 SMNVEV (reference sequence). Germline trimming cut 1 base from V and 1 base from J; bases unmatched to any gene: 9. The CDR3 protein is CASSLYRGSVRTNEKLFF. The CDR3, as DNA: TGTGCCAGCAGTTTATACAGGGGAAGTGTTAGAACTAATGAAAAACTGTTTTTT.

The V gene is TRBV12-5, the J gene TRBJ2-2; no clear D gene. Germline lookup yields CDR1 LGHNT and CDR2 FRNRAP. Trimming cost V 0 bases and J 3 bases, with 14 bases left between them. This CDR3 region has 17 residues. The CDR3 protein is CASGLVNVRWDTGELFF. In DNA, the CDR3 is TGTGCTAGTGGTTTGGTAAATGTGAGGTGGGACACCGGGGAGCTGTTTTTT.

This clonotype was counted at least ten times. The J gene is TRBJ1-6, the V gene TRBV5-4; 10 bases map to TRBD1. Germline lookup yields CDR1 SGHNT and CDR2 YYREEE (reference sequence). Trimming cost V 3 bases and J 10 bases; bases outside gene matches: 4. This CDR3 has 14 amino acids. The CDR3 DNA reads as TGTGCCAGCAGCTGGGGGACAGGGGAGTCACCCCTCCACTTT. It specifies CASSWGTGESPLHF.

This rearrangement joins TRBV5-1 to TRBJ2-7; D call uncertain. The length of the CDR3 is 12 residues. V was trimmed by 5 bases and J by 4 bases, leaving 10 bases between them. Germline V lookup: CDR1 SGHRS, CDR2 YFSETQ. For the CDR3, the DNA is TGCGCCAGCAGAGACACCCATTACGAGCAGTACTTC. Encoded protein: CASRDTHYEQYF.

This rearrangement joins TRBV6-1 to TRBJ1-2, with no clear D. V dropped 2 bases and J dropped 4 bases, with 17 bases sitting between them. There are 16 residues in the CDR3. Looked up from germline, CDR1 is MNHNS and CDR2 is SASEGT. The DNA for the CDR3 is TGTGCCAGCAGTGAACCCCTCGGTTCGTCAGGCTATGGCTACACCTTC. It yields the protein CASSEPLGSSGYGYTF.

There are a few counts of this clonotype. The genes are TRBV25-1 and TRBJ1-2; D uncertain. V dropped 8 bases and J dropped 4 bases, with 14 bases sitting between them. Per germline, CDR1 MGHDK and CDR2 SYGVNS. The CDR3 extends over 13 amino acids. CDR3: CASAERGSYGYTF. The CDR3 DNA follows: TGTGCCAGCGCCGAGAGAGGGAGCTATGGCTACACCTTC.

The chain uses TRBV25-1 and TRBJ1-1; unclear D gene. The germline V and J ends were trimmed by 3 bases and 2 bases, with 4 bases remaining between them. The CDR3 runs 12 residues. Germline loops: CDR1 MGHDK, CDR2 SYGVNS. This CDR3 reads CASSDINTEAFF. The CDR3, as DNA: TGTGCCAGCAGTGATATCAACACTGAAGCTTTCTTT.

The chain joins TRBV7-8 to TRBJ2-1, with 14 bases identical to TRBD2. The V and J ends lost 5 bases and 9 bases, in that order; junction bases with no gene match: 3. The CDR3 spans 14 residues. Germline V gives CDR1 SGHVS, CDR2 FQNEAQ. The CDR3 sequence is CASSLGLAGGEQFF. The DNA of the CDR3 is TGTGCCAGCAGCCTAGGACTAGCGGGGGGTGAGCAGTTCTTC.

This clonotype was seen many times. As DNA, the CDR3 is TGTGCCAGCAGTTCTATACAGGGCGACACTGAAGCTTTCTTT. This codes for CASSSIQGDTEAFF. The chain has TRBV7-9 and TRBJ1-1; possibly TRBD1 for D (6 bases). CDR1 is SEHNR and CDR2 is FQNEAQ in the germline V gene (reference sequence). The V and J ends lost 6 bases and 3 bases respectively, with 14 bases between them. The CDR3 is 14 residues long.

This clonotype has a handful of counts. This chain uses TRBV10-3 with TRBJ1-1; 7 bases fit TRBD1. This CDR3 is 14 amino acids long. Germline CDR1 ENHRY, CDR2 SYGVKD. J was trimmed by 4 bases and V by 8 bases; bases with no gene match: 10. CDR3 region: CAIRERGRLTEAFF. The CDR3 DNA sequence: TGTGCCATCCGGGAGAGGGGGCGTCTCACTGAAGCTTTCTTT.

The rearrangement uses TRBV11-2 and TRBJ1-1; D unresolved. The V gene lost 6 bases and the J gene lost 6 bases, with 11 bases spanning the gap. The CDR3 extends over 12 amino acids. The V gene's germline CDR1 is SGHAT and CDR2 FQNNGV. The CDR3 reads CASSWGTAEAFF. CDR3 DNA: TGTGCCAGCAGTTGGGGTACAGCTGAAGCTTTCTTT.

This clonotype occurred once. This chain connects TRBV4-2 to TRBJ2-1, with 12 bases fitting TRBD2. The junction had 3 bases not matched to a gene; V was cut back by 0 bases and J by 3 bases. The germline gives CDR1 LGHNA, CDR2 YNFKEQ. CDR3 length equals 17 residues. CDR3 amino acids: CASSQELLAGGYNEQFF. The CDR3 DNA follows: TGTGCCAGCAGCCAAGAATTACTAGCGGGAGGCTACAATGAGCAGTTCTTC.